This T cell receptor beta chain appears in the sequencing data of a study of T cell changes during pregnancy in multiple sclerosis. Sequencing was performed with immunoSEQ multiplex PCR; in TCRdb, only in-frame clones are kept and a portion is missing. The sample has 50,000 to 70,000 clones, roughly nine tenths seen once; the top ten hold around 5.2%. There are 16 residues in the CDR3. The J segment lost 1 base and the V segment lost 3 bases, leaving 5 bases of the junction unmatched. Germline CDR1 reads SGHAT; CDR2 reads FQDESV (reference sequence). The input for sequencing was CD8+ T cells from peripheral blood mononuclear cells, taken before pregnancy. The rearrangement links TRBV11-1 to TRBJ2-3; 9 bases are a match to TRBD2. The TCR sequence derives from a female donor with multiple sclerosis, enrolled in a pregnancy study. The CDR3 DNA is TGTGCCAGCAGCTTGGGACTAGCCTTCGGCACAGATACGCAGTATTTT. It codes for CASSLGLAFGTDTQYF.